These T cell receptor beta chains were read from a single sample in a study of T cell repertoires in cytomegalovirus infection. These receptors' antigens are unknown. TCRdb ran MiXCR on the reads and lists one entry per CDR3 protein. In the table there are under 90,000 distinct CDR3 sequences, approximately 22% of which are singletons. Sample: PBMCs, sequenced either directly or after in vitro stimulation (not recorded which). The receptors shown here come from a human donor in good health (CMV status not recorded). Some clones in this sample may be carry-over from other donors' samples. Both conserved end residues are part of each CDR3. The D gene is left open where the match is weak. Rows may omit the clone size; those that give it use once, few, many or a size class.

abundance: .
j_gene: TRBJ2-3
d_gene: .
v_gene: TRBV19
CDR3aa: CASMRRDRTDTQYF
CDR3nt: TGTGCCAGTATGCGGCGGGATCGCACAGATACGCAGTATTTT

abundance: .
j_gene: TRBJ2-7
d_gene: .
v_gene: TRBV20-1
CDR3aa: CSASGQLSSYEQYF
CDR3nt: TGCAGTGCTAGCGGGCAGCTGAGCTCCTACGAGCAGTACTTC

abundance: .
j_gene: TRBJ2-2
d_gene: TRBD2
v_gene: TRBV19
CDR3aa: CASSISSSGRNTGELFF
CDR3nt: TGTGCCAGTAGTATTTCTTCTAGCGGGAGGAACACCGGGGAGCTGTTTTTT

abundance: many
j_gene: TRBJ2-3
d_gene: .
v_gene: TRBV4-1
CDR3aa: CASSPEAATSWSSDTQYF
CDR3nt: TGCGCCAGCAGCCCTGAAGCGGCGACTAGTTGGTCGTCGGATACGCAGTATTTT

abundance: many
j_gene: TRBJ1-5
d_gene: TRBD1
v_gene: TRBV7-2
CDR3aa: CASSVYRGPEAQHF
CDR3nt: TGTGCCAGCAGCGTATACAGGGGGCCAGAGGCCCAGCATTTT

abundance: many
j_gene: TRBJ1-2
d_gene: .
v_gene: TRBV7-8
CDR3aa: CASRKPGDYGYTF
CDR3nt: TGTGCCAGCAGGAAGCCGGGGGACTATGGCTACACCTTC

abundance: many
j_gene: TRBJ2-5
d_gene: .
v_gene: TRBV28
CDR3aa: CASSRSGRQTEETQYF
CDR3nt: TGTGCCAGCAGTCGAAGTGGCCGACAGACTGAAGAGACCCAGTACTTC

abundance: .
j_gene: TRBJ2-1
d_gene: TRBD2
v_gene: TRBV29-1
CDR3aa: CSVQLAGEYEQFF
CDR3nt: TGCAGCGTTCAACTAGCGGGAGAGTATGAGCAGTTCTTC

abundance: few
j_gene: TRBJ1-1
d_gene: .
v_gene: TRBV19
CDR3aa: CASSRPSGARTEAFF
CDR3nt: TGTGCCAGTAGTCGGCCATCAGGGGCGCGCACTGAAGCTTTCTTT

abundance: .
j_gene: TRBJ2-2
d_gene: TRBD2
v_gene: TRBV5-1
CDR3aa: CASRTAGGPDGELFF
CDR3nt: TGCGCCAGCAGGACAGCGGGAGGGCCGGACGGGGAGCTGTTTTTT

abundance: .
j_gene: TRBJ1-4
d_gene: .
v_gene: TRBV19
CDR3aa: CASRASWAEFNEKLFF
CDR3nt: TGTGCCAGTAGGGCTTCATGGGCTGAGTTTAATGAAAAACTGTTTTTT

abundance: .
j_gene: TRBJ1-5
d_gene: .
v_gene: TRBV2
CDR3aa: CASSEESGHNQPQHF
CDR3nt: TGTGCCAGCAGTGAAGAATCGGGGCACAATCAGCCCCAGCATTTT

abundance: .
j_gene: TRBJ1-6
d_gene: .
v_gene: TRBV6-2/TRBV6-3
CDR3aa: CASSYPIGATENSPLHF
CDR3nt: TGTGCCAGCAGTTACCCTATAGGAGCGACGGAGAATTCACCCCTCCACTTT

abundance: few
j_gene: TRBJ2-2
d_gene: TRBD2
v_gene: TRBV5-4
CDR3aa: CASSEPLAGGRGGELFF
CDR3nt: TGTGCCAGCAGCGAGCCCCTAGCGGGAGGCCGTGGCGGGGAGCTGTTTTTT

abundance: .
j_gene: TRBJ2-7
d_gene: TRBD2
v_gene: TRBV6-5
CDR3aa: CASSYSSGRTSYEQYF
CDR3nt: TGTGCCAGCAGTTACTCGAGCGGGAGGACGTCCTACGAGCAGTACTTC

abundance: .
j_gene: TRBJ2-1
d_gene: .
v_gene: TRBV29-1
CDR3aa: CSVEGQSSYNEQFF
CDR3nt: TGCAGCGTGGAGGGACAGAGCTCCTACAATGAGCAGTTCTTC

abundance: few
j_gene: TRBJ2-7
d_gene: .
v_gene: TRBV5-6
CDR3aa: CASSSPRGSLYEQYF
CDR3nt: TGTGCCAGCAGCTCCCCCAGGGGTTCCCTCTACGAGCAGTACTTC

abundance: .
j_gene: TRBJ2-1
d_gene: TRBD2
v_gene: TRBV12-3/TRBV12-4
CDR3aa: CASSLTSGRYEQFF
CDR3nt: TGTGCCAGCAGTTTGACTAGCGGGAGGTATGAGCAGTTCTTC

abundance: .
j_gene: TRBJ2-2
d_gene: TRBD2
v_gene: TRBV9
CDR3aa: CASSVLAANTGELFF
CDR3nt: TGTGCCAGCAGCGTACTAGCGGCAAACACCGGGGAGCTGTTTTTT

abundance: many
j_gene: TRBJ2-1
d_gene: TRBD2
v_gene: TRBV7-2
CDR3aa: CASRRHGTSEKQFF
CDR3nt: TGTGCCAGCAGACGACATGGGACTAGCGAGAAGCAGTTCTTC

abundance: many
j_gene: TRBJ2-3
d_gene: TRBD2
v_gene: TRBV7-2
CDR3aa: CASSSSGRESDTQYF
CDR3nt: TGTGCCAGCAGCTCCAGCGGGAGGGAGTCAGATACGCAGTATTTT

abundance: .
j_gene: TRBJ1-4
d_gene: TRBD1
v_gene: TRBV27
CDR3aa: CASSFNHRGGNEKLFF
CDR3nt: TGTGCCAGCAGTTTTAACCACAGGGGCGGGAATGAAAAACTGTTTTTT

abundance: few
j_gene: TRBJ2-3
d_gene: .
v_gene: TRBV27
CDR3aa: CASTLSRAADTQYF
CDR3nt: TGTGCCAGCACCCTGAGCAGAGCGGCAGATACGCAGTATTTT

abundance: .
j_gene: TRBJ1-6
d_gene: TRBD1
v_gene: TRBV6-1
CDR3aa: CASSEGTGNSPLHF
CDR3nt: TGTGCCAGCAGTGAAGGGACAGGCAATTCACCCCTCCACTTT

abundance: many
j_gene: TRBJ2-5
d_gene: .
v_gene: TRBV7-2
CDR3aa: CASTRDRQETQYF
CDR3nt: TGTGCCAGCACCCGGGACCGCCAAGAGACCCAGTACTTC

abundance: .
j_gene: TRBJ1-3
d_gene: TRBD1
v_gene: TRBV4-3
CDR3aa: CASSLSGGVWGNTIYF
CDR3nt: TGCGCCAGCAGCCTTTCAGGGGGCGTGTGGGGAAACACCATATATTTT

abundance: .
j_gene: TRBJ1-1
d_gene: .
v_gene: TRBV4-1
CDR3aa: CASSQQPDGPFEAFF
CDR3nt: TGCGCCAGCAGCCAACAACCGGACGGACCCTTTGAAGCTTTCTTT

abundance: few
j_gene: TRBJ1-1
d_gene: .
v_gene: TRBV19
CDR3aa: CASSIDRAANTEAFF
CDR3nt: TGTGCCAGTAGTATAGATCGAGCAGCAAACACTGAAGCTTTCTTT

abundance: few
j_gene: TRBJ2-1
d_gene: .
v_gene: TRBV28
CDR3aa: CASSRGLTSYNEQFF
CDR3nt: TGTGCCAGCAGTAGGGGACTTACTTCCTACAATGAGCAGTTCTTC

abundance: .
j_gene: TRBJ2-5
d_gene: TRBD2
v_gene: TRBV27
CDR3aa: CASSSMTSGRETQYF
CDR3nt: TGTGCCAGCAGTTCCATGACTAGCGGGAGAGAGACCCAGTACTTC

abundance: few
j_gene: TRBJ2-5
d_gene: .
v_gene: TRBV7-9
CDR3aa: CASSLAGGEETQYF
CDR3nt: TGTGCCAGCAGCTTAGCTGGTGGGGAAGAGACCCAGTACTTC

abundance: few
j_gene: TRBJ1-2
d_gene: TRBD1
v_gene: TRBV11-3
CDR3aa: CASKAGTGGLKGYTF
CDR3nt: TGTGCCAGCAAAGCCGGGACAGGGGGATTAAAGGGCTACACCTTC

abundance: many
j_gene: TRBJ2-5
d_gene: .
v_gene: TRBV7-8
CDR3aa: CASSLQIQETQYF
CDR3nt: TGTGCCAGCAGCTTACAAATTCAAGAGACCCAGTACTTC

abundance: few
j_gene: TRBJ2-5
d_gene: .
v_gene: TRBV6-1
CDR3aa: CASSEAPVGGQETQYF
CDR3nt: TGTGCCAGCAGTGAAGCGCCGGTCGGGGGCCAAGAGACCCAGTACTTC

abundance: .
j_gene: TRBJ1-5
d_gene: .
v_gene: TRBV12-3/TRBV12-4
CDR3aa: CASMRSPVGNQPQHF
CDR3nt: TGTGCCAGCATGCGTAGTCCTGTGGGCAATCAGCCCCAGCATTTT

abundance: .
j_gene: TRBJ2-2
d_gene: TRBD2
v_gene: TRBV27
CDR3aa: CASSPGLAGSVGELFF
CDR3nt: TGTGCCAGCAGTCCGGGACTAGCGGGATCGGTCGGGGAGCTGTTTTTT

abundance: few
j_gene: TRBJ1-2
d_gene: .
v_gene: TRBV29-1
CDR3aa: CSVGTAAYGYTF
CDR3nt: TGCAGCGTTGGGACAGCTGCTTATGGCTACACCTTC

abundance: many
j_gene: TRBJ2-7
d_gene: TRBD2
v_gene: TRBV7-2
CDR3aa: CASSLIGRGGRYEQYF
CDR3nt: TGTGCCAGCAGCTTAATCGGGCGGGGGGGCCGCTACGAGCAGTACTTC

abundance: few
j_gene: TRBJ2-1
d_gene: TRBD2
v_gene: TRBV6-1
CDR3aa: CASSEVASGSGYNEQFF
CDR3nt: TGTGCCAGCAGTGAGGTGGCTAGCGGGAGTGGCTACAATGAGCAGTTCTTC

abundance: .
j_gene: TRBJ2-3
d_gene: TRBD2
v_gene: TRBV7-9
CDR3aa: CASSPPHLAGGPGADTQYF
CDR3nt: TGTGCCAGCAGTCCACCCCATCTAGCGGGAGGGCCTGGGGCAGATACGCAGTATTTT

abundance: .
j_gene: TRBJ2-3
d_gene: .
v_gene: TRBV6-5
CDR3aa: CATRASSTDTQYF
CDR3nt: TGTGCCACCAGGGCTAGCAGCACAGATACGCAGTATTTT

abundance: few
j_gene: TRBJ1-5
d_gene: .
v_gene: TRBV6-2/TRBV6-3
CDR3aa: CASSYLDSAPWVDQPQHF
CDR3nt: TGTGCCAGCAGTTACCTGGACAGCGCCCCGTGGGTGGATCAGCCCCAGCATTTT